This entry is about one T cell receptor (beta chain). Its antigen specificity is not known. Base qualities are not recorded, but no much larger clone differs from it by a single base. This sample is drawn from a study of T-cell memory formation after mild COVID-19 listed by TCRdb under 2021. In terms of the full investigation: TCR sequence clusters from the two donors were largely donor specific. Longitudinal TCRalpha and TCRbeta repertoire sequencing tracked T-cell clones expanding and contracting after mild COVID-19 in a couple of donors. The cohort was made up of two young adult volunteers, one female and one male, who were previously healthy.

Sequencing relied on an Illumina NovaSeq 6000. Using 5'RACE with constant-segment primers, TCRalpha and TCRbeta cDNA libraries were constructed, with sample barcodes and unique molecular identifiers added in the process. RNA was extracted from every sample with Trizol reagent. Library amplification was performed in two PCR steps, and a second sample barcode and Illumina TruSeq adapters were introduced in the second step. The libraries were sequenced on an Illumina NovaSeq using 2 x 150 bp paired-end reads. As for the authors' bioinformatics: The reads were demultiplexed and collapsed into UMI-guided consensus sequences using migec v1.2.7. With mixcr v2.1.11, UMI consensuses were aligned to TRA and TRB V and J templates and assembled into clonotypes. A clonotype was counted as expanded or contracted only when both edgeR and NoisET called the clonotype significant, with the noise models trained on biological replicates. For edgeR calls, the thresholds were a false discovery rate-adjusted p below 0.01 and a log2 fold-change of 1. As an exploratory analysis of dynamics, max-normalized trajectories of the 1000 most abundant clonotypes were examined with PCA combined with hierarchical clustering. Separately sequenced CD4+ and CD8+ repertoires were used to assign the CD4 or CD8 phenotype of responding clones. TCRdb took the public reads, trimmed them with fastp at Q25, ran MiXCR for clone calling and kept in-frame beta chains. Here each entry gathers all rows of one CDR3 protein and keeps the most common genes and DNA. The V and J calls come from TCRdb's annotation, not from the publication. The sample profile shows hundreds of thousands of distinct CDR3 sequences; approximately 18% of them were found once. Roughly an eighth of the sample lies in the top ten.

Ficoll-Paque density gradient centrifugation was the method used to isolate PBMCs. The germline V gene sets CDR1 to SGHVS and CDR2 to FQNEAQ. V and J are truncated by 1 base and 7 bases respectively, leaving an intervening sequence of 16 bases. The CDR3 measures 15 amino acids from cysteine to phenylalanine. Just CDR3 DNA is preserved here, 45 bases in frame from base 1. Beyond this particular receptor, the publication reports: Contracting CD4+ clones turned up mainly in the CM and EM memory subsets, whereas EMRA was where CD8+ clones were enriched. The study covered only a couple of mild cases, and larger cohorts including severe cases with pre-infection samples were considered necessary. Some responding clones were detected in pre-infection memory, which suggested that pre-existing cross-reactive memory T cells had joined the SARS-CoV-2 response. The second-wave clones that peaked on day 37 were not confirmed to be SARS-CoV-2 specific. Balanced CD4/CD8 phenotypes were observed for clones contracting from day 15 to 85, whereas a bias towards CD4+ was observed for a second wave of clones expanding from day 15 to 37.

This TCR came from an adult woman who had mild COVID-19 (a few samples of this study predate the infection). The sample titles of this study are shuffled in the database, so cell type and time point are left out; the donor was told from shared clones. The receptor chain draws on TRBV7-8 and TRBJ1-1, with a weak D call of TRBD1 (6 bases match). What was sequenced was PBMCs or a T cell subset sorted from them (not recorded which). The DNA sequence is TGTGCCAGCAGCTTAGAGGGAGGGGGAGACTATGAAGCTTTCTTT. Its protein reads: CASSLEGGGDYEAFF.